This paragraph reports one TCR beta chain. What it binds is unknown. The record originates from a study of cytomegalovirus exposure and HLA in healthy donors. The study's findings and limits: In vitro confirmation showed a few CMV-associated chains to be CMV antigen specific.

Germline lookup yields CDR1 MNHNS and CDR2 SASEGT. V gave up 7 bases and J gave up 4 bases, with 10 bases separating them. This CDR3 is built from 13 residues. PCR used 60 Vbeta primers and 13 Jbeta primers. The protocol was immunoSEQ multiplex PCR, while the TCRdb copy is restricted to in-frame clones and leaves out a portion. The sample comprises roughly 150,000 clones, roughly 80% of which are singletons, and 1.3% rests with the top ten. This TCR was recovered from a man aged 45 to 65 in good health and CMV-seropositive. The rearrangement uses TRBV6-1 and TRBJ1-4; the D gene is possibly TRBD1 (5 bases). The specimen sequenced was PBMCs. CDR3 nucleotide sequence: TGTGCCAGCACCAGACAGAATAATGAAAAACTGTTTTTT. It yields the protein CASTRQNNEKLFF.